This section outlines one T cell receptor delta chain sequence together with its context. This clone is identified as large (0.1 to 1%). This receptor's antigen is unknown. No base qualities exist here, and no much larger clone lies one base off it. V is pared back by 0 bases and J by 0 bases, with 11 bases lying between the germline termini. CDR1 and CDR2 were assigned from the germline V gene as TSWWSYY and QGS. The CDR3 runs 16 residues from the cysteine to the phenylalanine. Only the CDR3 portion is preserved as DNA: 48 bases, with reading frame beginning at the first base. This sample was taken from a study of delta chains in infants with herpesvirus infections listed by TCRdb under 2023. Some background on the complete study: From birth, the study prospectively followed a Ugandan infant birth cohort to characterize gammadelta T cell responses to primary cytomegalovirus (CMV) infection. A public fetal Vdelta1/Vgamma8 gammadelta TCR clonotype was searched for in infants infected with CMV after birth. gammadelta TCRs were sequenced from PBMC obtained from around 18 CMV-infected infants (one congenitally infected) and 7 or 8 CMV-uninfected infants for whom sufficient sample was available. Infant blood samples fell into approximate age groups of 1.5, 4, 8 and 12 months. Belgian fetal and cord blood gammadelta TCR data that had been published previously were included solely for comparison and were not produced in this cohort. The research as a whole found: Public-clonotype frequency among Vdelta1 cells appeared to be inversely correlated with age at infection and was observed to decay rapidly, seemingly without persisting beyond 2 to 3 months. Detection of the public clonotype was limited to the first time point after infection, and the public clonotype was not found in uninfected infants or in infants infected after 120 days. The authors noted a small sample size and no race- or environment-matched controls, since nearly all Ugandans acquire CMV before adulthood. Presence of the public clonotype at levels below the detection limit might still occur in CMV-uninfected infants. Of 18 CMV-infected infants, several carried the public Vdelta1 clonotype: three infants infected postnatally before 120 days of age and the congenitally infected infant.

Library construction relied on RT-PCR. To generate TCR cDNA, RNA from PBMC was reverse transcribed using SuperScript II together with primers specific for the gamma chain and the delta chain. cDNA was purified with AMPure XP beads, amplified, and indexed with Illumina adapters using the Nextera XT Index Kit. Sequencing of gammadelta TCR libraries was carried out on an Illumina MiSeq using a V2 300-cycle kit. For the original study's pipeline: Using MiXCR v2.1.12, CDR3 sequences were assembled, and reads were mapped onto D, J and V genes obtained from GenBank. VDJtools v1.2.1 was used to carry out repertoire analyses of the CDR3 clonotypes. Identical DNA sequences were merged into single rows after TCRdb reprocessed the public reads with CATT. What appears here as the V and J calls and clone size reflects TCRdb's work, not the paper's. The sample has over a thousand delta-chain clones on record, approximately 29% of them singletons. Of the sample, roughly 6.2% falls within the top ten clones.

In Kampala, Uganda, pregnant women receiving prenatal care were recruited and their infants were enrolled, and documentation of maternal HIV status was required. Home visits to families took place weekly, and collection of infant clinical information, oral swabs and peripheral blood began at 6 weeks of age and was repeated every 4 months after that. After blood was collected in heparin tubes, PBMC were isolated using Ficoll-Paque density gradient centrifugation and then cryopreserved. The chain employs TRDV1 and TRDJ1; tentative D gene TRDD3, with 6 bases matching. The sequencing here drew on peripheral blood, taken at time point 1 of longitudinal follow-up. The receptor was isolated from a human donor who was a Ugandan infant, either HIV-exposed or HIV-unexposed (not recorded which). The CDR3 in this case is CALGELGGSHTDKLIF. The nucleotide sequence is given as TGTGCTCTTGGGGAACTTGGGGGGTCCCACACCGATAAACTCATCTTT.